This record covers a single T cell receptor beta chain. Its matching antigen is unknown. TCRdb redid the calling of the reads with MiXCR, one entry per CDR3 protein. The table records hundreds of thousands of distinct CDR3 sequences, approximately 31% of them present only once. This entry belongs to a study of T cell repertoires in cytomegalovirus infection. V dropped 5 bases and J dropped 7 bases, with 23 bases sitting between them. This CDR3 has 17 residues. Per germline, CDR1 MNHEY and CDR2 SVGAGI. V usage is TRBV6-5 and J usage is TRBJ2-2, with D perhaps given as TRBD1 or TRBD2 (5 bases each). The sequence was collected from a human donor in good health (CMV status not recorded). Some clones in this sample may be carry-over from other donors' samples. This material consisted of cultured CD8+ T cells from PBMCs, taken from culture after CMV antigen stimulation. The DNA of the CDR3 is TGTGCCAGCAGTCAACTCCGATTGGGGGAAACAGGCGGGGAGCTGTTTTTT. Its translation: CASSQLRLGETGGELFF.